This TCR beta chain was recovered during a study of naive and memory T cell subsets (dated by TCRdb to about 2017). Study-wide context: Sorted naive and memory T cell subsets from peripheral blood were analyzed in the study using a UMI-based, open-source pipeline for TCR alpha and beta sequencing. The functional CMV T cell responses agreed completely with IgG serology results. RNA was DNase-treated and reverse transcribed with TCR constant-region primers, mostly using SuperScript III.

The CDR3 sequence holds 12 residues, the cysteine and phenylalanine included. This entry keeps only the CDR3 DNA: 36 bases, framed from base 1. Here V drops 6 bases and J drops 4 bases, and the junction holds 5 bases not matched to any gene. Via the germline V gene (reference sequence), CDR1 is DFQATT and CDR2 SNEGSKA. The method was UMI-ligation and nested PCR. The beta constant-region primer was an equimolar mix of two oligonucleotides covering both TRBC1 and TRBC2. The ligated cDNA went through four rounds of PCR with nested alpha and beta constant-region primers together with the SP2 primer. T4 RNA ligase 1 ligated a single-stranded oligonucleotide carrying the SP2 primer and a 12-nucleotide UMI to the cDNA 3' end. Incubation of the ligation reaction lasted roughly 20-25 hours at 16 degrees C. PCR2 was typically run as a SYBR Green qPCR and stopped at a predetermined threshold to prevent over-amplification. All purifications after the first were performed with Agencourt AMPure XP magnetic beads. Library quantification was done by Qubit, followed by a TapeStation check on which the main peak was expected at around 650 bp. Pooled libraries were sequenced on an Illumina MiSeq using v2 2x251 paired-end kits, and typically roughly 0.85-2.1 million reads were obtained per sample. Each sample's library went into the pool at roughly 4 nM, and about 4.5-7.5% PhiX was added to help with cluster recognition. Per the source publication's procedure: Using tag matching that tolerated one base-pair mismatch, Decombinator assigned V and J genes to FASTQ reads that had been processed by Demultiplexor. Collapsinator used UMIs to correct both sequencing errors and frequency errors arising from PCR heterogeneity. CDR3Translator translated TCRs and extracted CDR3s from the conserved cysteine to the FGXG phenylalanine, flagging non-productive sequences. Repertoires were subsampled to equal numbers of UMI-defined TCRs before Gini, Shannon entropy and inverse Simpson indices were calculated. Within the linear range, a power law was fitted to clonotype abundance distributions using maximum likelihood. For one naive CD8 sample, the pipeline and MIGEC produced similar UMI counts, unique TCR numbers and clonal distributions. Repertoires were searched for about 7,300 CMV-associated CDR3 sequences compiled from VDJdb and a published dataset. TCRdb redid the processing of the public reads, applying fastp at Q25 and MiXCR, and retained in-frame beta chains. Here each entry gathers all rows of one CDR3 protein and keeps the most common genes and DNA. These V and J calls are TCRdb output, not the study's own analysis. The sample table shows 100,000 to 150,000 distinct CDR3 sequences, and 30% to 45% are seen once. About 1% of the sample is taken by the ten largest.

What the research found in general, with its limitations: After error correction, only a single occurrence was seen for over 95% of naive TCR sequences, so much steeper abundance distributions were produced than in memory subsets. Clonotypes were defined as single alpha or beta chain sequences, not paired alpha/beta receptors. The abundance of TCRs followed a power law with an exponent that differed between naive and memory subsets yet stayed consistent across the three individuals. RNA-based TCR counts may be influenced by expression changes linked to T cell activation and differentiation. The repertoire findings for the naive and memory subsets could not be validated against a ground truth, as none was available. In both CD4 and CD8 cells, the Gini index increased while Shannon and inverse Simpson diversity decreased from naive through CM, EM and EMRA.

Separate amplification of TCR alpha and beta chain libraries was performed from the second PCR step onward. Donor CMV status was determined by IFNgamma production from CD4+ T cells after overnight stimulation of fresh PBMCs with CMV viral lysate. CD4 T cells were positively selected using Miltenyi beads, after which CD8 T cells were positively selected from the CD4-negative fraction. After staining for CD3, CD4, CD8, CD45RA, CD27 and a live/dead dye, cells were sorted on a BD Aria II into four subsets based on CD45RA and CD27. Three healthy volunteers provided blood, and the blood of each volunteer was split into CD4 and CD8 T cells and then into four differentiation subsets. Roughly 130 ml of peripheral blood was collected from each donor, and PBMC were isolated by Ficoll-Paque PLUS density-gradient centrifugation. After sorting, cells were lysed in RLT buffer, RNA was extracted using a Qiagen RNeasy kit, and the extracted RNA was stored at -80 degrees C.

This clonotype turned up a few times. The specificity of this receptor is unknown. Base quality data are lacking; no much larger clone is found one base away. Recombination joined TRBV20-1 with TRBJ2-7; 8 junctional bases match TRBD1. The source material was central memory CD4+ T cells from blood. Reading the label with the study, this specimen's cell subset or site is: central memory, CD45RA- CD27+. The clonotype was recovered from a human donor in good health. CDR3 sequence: CSARTGRYEQYF. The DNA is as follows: TGCAGTGCCCGGACAGGGAGGTACGAGCAGTACTTC.